A selection of T cell receptor beta chains follows, all from one sample in a study of blood T cell repertoires in COVID-19. Assay used: immunoSEQ multiplex PCR; TCRdb lists only in-frame clones, some missing. The sample holds around 250,000 clones, about 85% seen once. Sequencing was carried out using PBMCs or T cells enriched from blood (not recorded which). Every receptor here comes from a woman in her forties or fifties who had been exposed to COVID-19. Each CDR3 is given with its conserved first and last residue. A D gene is named only where the DNA matches it firmly. The size field is filled for only some rows; it gives once, few, many or a size class.

v_call	clone_size	j_call	d_call	cdr3_nt	cdr3_aa
TRBV9	NA	TRBJ2-6	NA	TGTGCCAGCAGCGGGGACAACTCTGGGGCCAACGTCCTGACTTTC	CASSGDNSGANVLTF
TRBV19	few	TRBJ2-2	NA	TGTGCCAGTAGTCCTGTGGGGACTCTTCCCGGGGAGCTGTTTTTT	CASSPVGTLPGELFF
TRBV7-8	NA	TRBJ1-1	NA	TGTGCCAGCAGCCTACACGGGGGTATAGCTTTCTTT	CASSLHGGIAFF
TRBV5-1	NA	TRBJ1-6	NA	TGCGCCAGCAGCCGGGACTTGCGAAATTCACCCCTCCACTTT	CASSRDLRNSPLHF
TRBV5-5	NA	TRBJ2-1	NA	TGTGCCAGCAGCTTAGGGGACGGGGGTCCCTACAATGAGCAGTTCTTC	CASSLGDGGPYNEQFF
TRBV5-1	NA	TRBJ1-1	NA	TGCGCCAGCAGCTTAGACCCAGGGAACACTGAAGCTTTCTTT	CASSLDPGNTEAFF
TRBV29-1	NA	TRBJ1-1	TRBD1	TGCAGCGTTGATCACGGGGGGACAGGGTTAACTGAAGCTTTCTTT	CSVDHGGTGLTEAFF
TRBV6-1	NA	TRBJ1-2	NA	TGTGCCAGCAGTCCCAGGGACTTGCAGGGCTACACCTTC	CASSPRDLQGYTF
TRBV6-5	NA	TRBJ1-1	NA	TGTGCCAGCAGTTCCTTACCGGGGAAAGCTTTCTTT	CASSSLPGKAFF
TRBV29-1	NA	TRBJ1-1	TRBD1	TGCAGCGTTGCCCTGTACGGAGGGGGCTACACTGAAGCTTTCTTT	CSVALYGGGYTEAFF
TRBV5-1	NA	TRBJ1-5	TRBD1	TGCGCCAGCAGCAGGGGACAGAGTAGCAATCAGCCCCAGCATTTT	CASSRGQSSNQPQHF
TRBV24-1	NA	TRBJ2-4	NA	TGTGCCACCACCCTGGGAGAAGCCAAAAACATTCAGTACTTC	CATTLGEAKNIQYF
TRBV19	NA	TRBJ2-6	TRBD1	TGTGCCAGTAGTTGGACAGGGTCGAACTCTGGGGCCAACGTCCTGACTTTC	CASSWTGSNSGANVLTF
TRBV7-2	NA	TRBJ2-3	TRBD2	TGTGCCAGCAGCTTAGGGACTAGCGGGGGGCCCACAGATACGCAGTATTTT	CASSLGTSGGPTDTQYF
TRBV19	NA	TRBJ2-5	NA	TGTGCCAGTAGTAATGTGGGCCTGGGGACCCAGTACTTC	CASSNVGLGTQYF
TRBV2	few	TRBJ1-1	NA	TGTGCCAGCGGAGTAGACTACACTGAAGCTTTCTTT	CASGVDYTEAFF
TRBV5-5	NA	TRBJ1-2	TRBD1	TGTGCCAGCAGCTCAGGGGGGAGTTTGCGTTACTATGGCTACACCTTC	CASSSGGSLRYYGYTF
TRBV12-3/TRBV12-4	once	TRBJ1-2	NA	TGTGCCAGCAGTTTAAATCTCTATGGCTACACCTTC	CASSLNLYGYTF
TRBV19	NA	TRBJ1-3	NA	TGTGCCAGTAGTATAGGTTACAGTCTGAGCTACTCTGGAAACACCATATATTTT	CASSIGYSLSYSGNTIYF
TRBV6-5	NA	TRBJ2-3	TRBD2	TGTGCCAGCAGTTACCAACGCGGGGGGTGGGCAGATACGCAGTATTTT	CASSYQRGGWADTQYF
TRBV19	NA	TRBJ2-1	TRBD1	TGTGCCAGTAGTCTCACAGGGGGTCACAACAATGAGCAGTTCTTC	CASSLTGGHNNEQFF
TRBV18	few	TRBJ1-6	NA	TGTGCCAGCTCACCACAGGGGGGGAATTCACCCCTCCACTTT	CASSPQGGNSPLHF
TRBV6-2/TRBV6-3	NA	TRBJ1-3	NA	TGTGCCAGCAGCCGGACAGCTCCCGTCACCATATATTTT	CASSRTAPVTIYF
TRBV7-8	few	TRBJ1-2	NA	TGTGCCAGCAGCTTAGCTCAGGGAGGCTATGGCTACACCTTC	CASSLAQGGYGYTF
TRBV6-2/TRBV6-3	NA	TRBJ2-1	NA	TGTGCCAGCAGTCCCCAGGGGGGCGGGAATGAGCAGTTCTTC	CASSPQGGGNEQFF
TRBV4-2	NA	TRBJ1-5	TRBD1	TGTGCCAGCAGCCAAGAAGCCCCGGACAGGGAAGGCAATCAGCCCCAGCATTTT	CASSQEAPDREGNQPQHF
TRBV5-1	NA	TRBJ2-7	NA	TGCGCCAGCAGCGCGTCCTACGAGCAGTACTTC	CASSASYEQYF
TRBV19	NA	TRBJ1-5	NA	TGTGCCAGTCAACAGGGATCCAATCAGCCCCAGCATTTT	CASQQGSNQPQHF
TRBV7-9	NA	TRBJ1-3	NA	TGTGCCAGCAGCTGGGGGGGCAACGGAAACACCATATATTTT	CASSWGGNGNTIYF
TRBV6-5	NA	TRBJ1-2	NA	TGTGCCAGCAGTTCTCGACAGCTCTATGGCTACACCTTC	CASSSRQLYGYTF
TRBV6-5	NA	TRBJ2-3	NA	TGTGCCAGCAGTTCGGGTGCAGATACGCAGTATTTT	CASSSGADTQYF
TRBV27	NA	TRBJ2-7	TRBD1	TGTGCCAGCAGTTCAGGACAGGGCTACGAGCAGTACTTC	CASSSGQGYEQYF
TRBV24-1	NA	TRBJ2-5	TRBD1	TGTGCCACCAGTGATTTTCGCCGGGACAGGGGGCGCGGGGAGACCCAGTACTTC	CATSDFRRDRGRGETQYF
TRBV29-1	NA	TRBJ2-3	TRBD2	TGCAGCGTTGAAGGTAGCGGGGGGATGAATACGCAGTATTTT	CSVEGSGGMNTQYF
TRBV6-1	NA	TRBJ1-1	NA	TGTGCCAGCAGTGAAGGCTACAACACTGAAGCTTTCTTT	CASSEGYNTEAFF
TRBV6-5	NA	TRBJ2-6	NA	TGTGCCAGCAACCTGAGTGGGAGAGGGGCCAACGTCCTGACTTTC	CASNLSGRGANVLTF
TRBV29-1	NA	TRBJ2-1	TRBD2	TGCAGCGGGCGGACTAGCGGGGCGGGTGAGCAGTTCTTC	CSGRTSGAGEQFF